The next 31 T cell receptor beta chains were all read from a single sample in a study of blood T cells in healthy people across ages. Combining a sample-barcoded 5' primer with a J-beta primer mix, a second PCR ran for roughly 7 to 12 cycles. One entry per CDR3 protein, called by TCRdb with MiXCR from the 5' RACE reads. The sample lists about 1.4 million distinct CDR3 sequences, approximately 63% occurring once. Source material: blood. The receptors were gathered from a man between 18 and 35 years old in good health.

The chain carries TRBV2 and TRBJ1-1; D is unclear. Germline CDR1 reads SNHLY; CDR2 reads FYNNEI. The CDR3 loop spans 12 amino acids. V was cut by 6 bases and J by 5 bases, with 10 bases left in between. The CDR3 coding sequence is TGTGCCAGCAGCAGGCAGCGTACTGAAGCTTTCTTT. Amino acids: CASSRQRTEAFF.

Only a few counts were recorded for this clonotype. The genes are TRBV5-8 and TRBJ2-2; tentatively, D is TRBD1 or TRBD2 (5 bases each). V was clipped by 9 bases and J by 6 bases, with 21 bases between them. CDR1 and CDR2 (germline): SGHTS, YDEGEE. CDR3 length: 15 amino acids. The CDR3, as DNA: TGTGCCACCACCGGGCCTGGGGGATTCGCCGGGGAGCTGTTTTTT. Encoded protein: CATTGPGGFAGELFF.

Worth noting for this clonotype: The junction shows a germline mismatch at one end, possibly a read error. The rearrangement joins TRBV4-2 to TRBJ2-3; the match to TRBD2 covers 10 bases. The CDR3 loop spans 16 amino acids. Germline assignment: CDR1 LGHNA and CDR2 YNFKEQ. This CDR3 reads CASSQRASGSIDTQYF. For the CDR3, the DNA is TGTGCCAGCAGCCAACGAGCTAGCGGGAGCATAGATACGCAGTATTTT.

The chain uses TRBV6-6 and TRBJ2-1; D is undetermined. Per germline, CDR1 MNHNY and CDR2 SVGAGI (reference sequence). V was trimmed by 7 bases and J by 0 bases, leaving 13 bases between them. The CDR3 has 15 residues. The DNA of the CDR3 is TGTGCCAGCACCCCACTGGTAGGCTCCTACAATGAGCAGTTCTTC. Translated: CASTPLVGSYNEQFF.

CDR3 nucleotide sequence: TGCAGTGCTAGAGATAGGGTCAGCAACCAAGAGACCCAGTACTTC. Translating it yields CSARDRVSNQETQYF. The V and J genes are TRBV20-1 and TRBJ2-5; D is unresolved. V was shortened by 0 bases and J by 0 bases, with 11 bases between the two germline ends. The length of the CDR3 is 15 residues. In germline, CDR1 is DFQATT, CDR2 SNEGSKA (reference sequence).

This chain uses TRBV28 with TRBJ1-4; D call uncertain. This CDR3 comprises 14 residues. Looked up from germline, CDR1 is MDHEN and CDR2 is SYDVKM. With 5 bases removed from V and 4 bases from J, the gap between germline ends came to 11 bases. CDR3 sequence: CASSPSRGNEKLFF. The CDR3 region has the DNA TGTGCCAGCAGTCCCTCTCGGGGTAATGAAAAACTGTTTTTT.

The rearrangement uses TRBV6-5 and TRBJ1-2; tentatively, D is TRBD1 (5 bases). The CDR3 runs to 14 residues. Per germline, CDR1 MNHEY and CDR2 SVGAGI. V lost 6 bases and J lost 9, with 20 bases in between. The CDR3 bases are TGTGCCAGCAGACCGACGACAGAATTTATGCGCTACACCTTC. Protein: CASRPTTEFMRYTF.

V and J are TRBV4-1 and TRBJ1-5, with a weak D call TRBD1 (5 bases). V lost 0 bases to trimming and J lost 1 base, with 10 bases between them. This CDR3 spans 16 amino acids. CDR1 MGHRA and CDR2 YSYEKL come from the germline V gene. The CDR3 reads CASSQDLGGSNQPQHF. CDR3 DNA: TGCGCCAGCAGCCAAGATCTTGGGGGGAGCAATCAGCCCCAGCATTTT.

The V gene is TRBV4-1, the J gene TRBJ2-2; 7 bases fit TRBD1. The germline V gene encodes CDR1 MGHRA and CDR2 YSYEKL. V lost 7 bases, J lost 2 bases, and 10 bases stayed unmatched. CDR3 size: 16 residues. CDR3 region: CASTRMAGGNTGELFF. The CDR3 DNA follows: TGCGCCAGCACCCGAATGGCAGGGGGTAACACCGGGGAGCTGTTTTTT.

The chain combines TRBV27 with TRBJ1-1; 7 bases match TRBD1. This CDR3 has 14 amino acids. Trimming cost V 2 bases and J 3 bases; bases outside gene matches: 3. Germline V gives CDR1 MNHEY, CDR2 SMNVEV (reference sequence). CDR3 region: CASSLDRVHTEAFF. The CDR3 region has the DNA TGTGCCAGCAGTTTAGACAGGGTGCACACTGAAGCTTTCTTT.

The chain links TRBV4-2 to TRBJ2-7; 7 bases fit TRBD1. This CDR3 comprises 16 residues. Germline-derived CDR1 and CDR2 are LGHNA and YNFKEQ. V was clipped by 3 bases and J by 0 bases; unmatched bases: 8. The CDR3 protein is CASSHREGTASYEQYF. CDR3 nucleotide sequence: TGTGCCAGCAGCCATAGGGAAGGGACAGCCTCCTACGAGCAGTACTTC.

J is TRBJ2-2 and V is TRBV5-1; D not resolved. This CDR3 contains 13 residues. Deletions cut 5 bases from V and 5 bases from J, with 10 bases between. Germline V gene sequence: CDR1 SGHRS, CDR2 YFSETQ. The CDR3 DNA reads TGCGCCAGCAGAGATGGTCGTACCGGGGAGCTGTTTTTT. Protein product: CASRDGRTGELFF.

The chain joins TRBV2 to TRBJ1-6; D is unclear. Germline V CDR1 and CDR2: SNHLY, FYNNEI. The V gene lost 1 base and the J gene lost 7 bases, with 11 bases spanning the gap. The CDR3 is 15 residues long. The CDR3: CASSEGESINSPLHF. Written as DNA, the CDR3 is TGTGCCAGCAGTGAAGGAGAGAGTATCAATTCACCCCTCCACTTT.

The V gene is TRBV5-6, the J gene TRBJ1-1; D remains unclear. This CDR3 is 15 amino acids long. V was pared by 0 bases and J by 1 base, with 10 bases between. Germline lookup yields CDR1 SGHDT and CDR2 YYEEEE. Here the CDR3 reads CASSLASLRNTEAFF. The CDR3 nucleotides read TGTGCCAGCAGCTTGGCCAGCCTAAGGAACACTGAAGCTTTCTTT.

The chain joins TRBV6-1 to TRBJ2-7, with TRBD1 identical over 7 bases. The germline V gene has CDR1 MNHNS and CDR2 SASEGT. V dropped 2 bases and J dropped 1; count of bases not matched to a gene: 8. The CDR3 is 16 residues long. CDR3 sequence (DNA): TGTGCCAGCAGTGAACACTCCGGGACAGTATCCTACGAGCAGTACTTC. Protein sequence: CASSEHSGTVSYEQYF.

In this sample, this clonotype turned up a few times. This chain links TRBV7-7 with TRBJ1-1; D is unclear. This CDR3 is 13 amino acids long. Germline CDR1 reads SSHAT; CDR2 reads FNYEAQ (reference sequence). The V end lost 4 bases, the J end lost 5 bases, and 11 bases lay between the germline ends. The CDR3 region has the DNA TGTGCCAGCAGCTACAAAGTGGGGACTGAAGCTTTCTTT. As protein: CASSYKVGTEAFF.

V and J are TRBV7-9 and TRBJ2-5; 8 bases agree with TRBD1. V lost 5 bases, J lost 4 bases, and 15 bases stayed unmatched. CDR3 size: 17 residues. The germline V gene encodes CDR1 SEHNR and CDR2 FQNEAQ (reference sequence). The CDR3, as DNA: TGTGCCAGCAGCCAGAACAAGGACAGGGTGGGAGGAGAGACCCAGTACTTC. It codes for CASSQNKDRVGGETQYF. The variable domain in full, completed from reference TRBV7-9 and TRBJ2-5, reads DTGVSQNPRHKITKRGQNVTFRCDPISEHNRLYWYRQTLGQGPEFLTYFQNEAQLEKSRLLSDRFSAERPKGSFSTLEIQRTEQGDSAMYLCASSQNKDRVGGETQYFGPGTRLLVL.

The sample holds a few counts of this clonotype. The chain couples TRBV25-1 to TRBJ2-7, with 7 bases identical to TRBD2. Germline V lookup: CDR1 MGHDK, CDR2 SYGVNS. With V trimmed by 7 bases and J by 6 bases, 6 bases remained unmatched. The CDR3 spans 12 residues. CDR3 DNA sequence: TGTGCCAGCAATGGTGGGGGGGGCGAGCAGTACTTC. As protein: CASNGGGGEQYF.

The chain links TRBV2 to TRBJ1-1, with TRBD1 identical over 9 bases. V lost 3 bases and J lost 5; bases outside the gene matches: 4. CDR1 and CDR2 (germline): SNHLY, FYNNEI. The CDR3 has 14 residues. The CDR3, as DNA: TGTGCCAGCAGTGACCACAGGGGGCAAACTGAAGCTTTCTTT. The encoded protein is CASSDHRGQTEAFF.

This clonotype occurred a few times. The genes are TRBV27 and TRBJ2-7; D may be TRBD1 (6 bases). The germline gives CDR1 MNHEY, CDR2 SMNVEV (reference sequence). Trimming stripped 1 base from V and 0 bases from J, with 13 bases between. The length of the CDR3 is 16 residues. The CDR3 bases are TGTGCCAGCAGTTTATTTTCCCACAGGGACTCCTACGAGCAGTACTTC. Protein product: CASSLFSHRDSYEQYF.

The J gene is TRBJ2-5, the V gene TRBV9; D may be TRBD1 or TRBD2 (5 bases each). V shed 3 bases and J shed 11 bases, with 14 bases lying between them. The CDR3 loop spans 12 amino acids. Germline lookup yields CDR1 SGDLS and CDR2 YYNGEE. The CDR3 coding sequence is TGTGCCAGCAGCGCGGGACCCAATGAGCAGTACTTC. Translation: CASSAGPNEQYF.

The chain recombines TRBV2 with TRBJ2-1; D possibly matches TRBD1 or TRBD2 (6 bases each). CDR1 is SNHLY, CDR2 FYNNEI, per germline. With 1 base removed from V and 5 bases from J, the gap between germline ends came to 15 bases. The CDR3 loop spans 16 amino acids. For the CDR3, the DNA is TGTGCCAGCAGTGAAGGAAGATTGCGGGACAACAATGAGCAGTTCTTC. Protein product: CASSEGRLRDNNEQFF.

This clonotype has only a few counts. The gene calls are TRBV12-3 or TRBV12-4 and TRBJ2-5; tentative D call: TRBD2 (5 bases). The DNA end favors TRBJ2-7, so the J call may be wrong. The CDR3 consists of 12 residues. The DNA for the CDR3 is TGTGCCAGCAGTTTCGGGGTCCACGAGCAGTACTTC. This translates into CASSFGVHEQYF.

This clonotype appeared once. The gene calls are TRBV24-1 and TRBJ2-5, with D possibly TRBD1 on 5 matching bases. Trimming took 4 bases from V and 5 from J, leaving 16 bases between them. The CDR3 runs to 15 residues. Germline V gives CDR1 KGHDR, CDR2 SFDVKD. The CDR3, as DNA: TGTGCCACCAGTGACCCCCAGTTTGGGGCGGAGACCCAGTACTTC. This translates into CATSDPQFGAETQYF.

The chain joins TRBV5-6 to TRBJ2-1, with 8 nucleotides matching TRBD2. Germline V lookup: CDR1 SGHDT, CDR2 YYEEEE. The CDR3 is 15 residues long. V shed 7 bases and J 8 bases; nucleotides not matched to a gene: 14. DNA for the CDR3: TGTGCCAGCGGCGGGGGGCCTAGTATGGTCGATGAGCAGTTCTTC. Protein: CASGGGPSMVDEQFF.

This clonotype was seen only a few times. This chain links TRBV28 with TRBJ2-7, with D perhaps matching TRBD1 (7 bases). The germline CDR1 and CDR2 sequences are MDHEN and SYDVKM. This CDR3 has 15 amino acids. With 3 bases removed from V and 2 bases from J, the gap between germline ends came to 14 bases. The CDR3, as DNA: TGTGCCAGCAGTTTCCTGTCAGGGGGGCCCTACGAGCAGTACTTC. Translated, it gives CASSFLSGGPYEQYF.

The rearrangement links TRBV20-1 to TRBJ2-7, with 8 bases lining up with TRBD1. CDR1 and CDR2 (germline): DFQATT, SNEGSKA (reference sequence). Trimming at V came to 2 bases and at J to 5 bases, leaving 11 bases not matched to a gene. The CDR3 has 15 residues. The chain's CDR3 is CSARSYGQGRNEQYF. CDR3 nucleotides: TGCAGTGCTAGAAGCTACGGACAGGGAAGGAACGAGCAGTACTTC.

The rearrangement links TRBV4-3 to TRBJ2-7, with D perhaps TRBD2 (6 bases). The CDR3 sequence is 18 residues long. V lost 0 bases and J 3 bases, leaving 21 bases between the germline ends. Germline CDR1 and CDR2: LGHNA and YSLEER. CDR3 amino acids: CASSQDRTLGGGDYEQYF. As DNA, the CDR3 is TGCGCCAGCAGCCAAGATCGTACCCTAGGCGGAGGGGACTACGAGCAGTACTTC.

This rearrangement joins TRBV12-3 or TRBV12-4 to TRBJ2-3; 7 bases match TRBD2. Trimming removed 6 bases from V and 9 bases from J; junction bases left unmatched: 12. The CDR3 spans 14 residues. CDR3 sequence (DNA): TGTGCCAGCAGCCTTGGGGCGGGGGTTGGGACGCAGTATTTT. It translates to CASSLGAGVGTQYF.

This clonotype was counted a few times. This chain connects TRBV29-1 to TRBJ2-7, with D perhaps matching TRBD2 (5 bases). The CDR3 spans 14 residues. V was shortened by 1 base and J by 0 bases, with 10 bases between the two germline ends. The germline V gene has CDR1 SQVTM and CDR2 ANQGSEA. The CDR3 bases are TGCAGCGTTGAAGTATCCGGGGTCTCCTACGAGCAGTACTTC. Translation: CSVEVSGVSYEQYF.

This clonotype came up a few times. This chain joins TRBV9 and TRBJ1-2; weak D call: TRBD1 (5 bases). V was pared by 0 bases and J by 8 bases, with 14 bases between. This CDR3 has 14 residues. Germline values: CDR1 SGDLS, CDR2 YYNGEE. For the CDR3, the DNA is TGTGCCAGCAGCGTAGAGGAAGCAGGGCCCGGCTACACCTTC. This gives the protein CASSVEEAGPGYTF.